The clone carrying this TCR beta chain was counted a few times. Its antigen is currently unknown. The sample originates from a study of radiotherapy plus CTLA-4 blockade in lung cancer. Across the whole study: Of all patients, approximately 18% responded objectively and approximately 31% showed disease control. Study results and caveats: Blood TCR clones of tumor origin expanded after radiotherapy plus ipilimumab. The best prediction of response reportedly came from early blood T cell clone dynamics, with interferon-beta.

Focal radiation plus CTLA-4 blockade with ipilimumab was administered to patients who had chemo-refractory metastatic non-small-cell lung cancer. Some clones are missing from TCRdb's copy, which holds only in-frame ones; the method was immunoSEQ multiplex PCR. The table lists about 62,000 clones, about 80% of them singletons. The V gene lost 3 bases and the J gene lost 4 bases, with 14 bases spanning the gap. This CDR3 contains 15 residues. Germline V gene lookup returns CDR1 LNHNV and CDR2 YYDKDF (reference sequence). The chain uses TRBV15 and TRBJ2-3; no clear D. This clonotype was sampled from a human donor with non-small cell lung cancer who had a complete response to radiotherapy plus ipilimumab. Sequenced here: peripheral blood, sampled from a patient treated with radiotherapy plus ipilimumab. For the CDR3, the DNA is TGTGCCACCAGCAGGAGGACCGTAGTTTCAGATACGCAGTATTTT. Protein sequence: CATSRRTVVSDTQYF.